The 21 T cell receptor beta chains given below trace back to one sample, sequenced in a study of blood T cell repertoires in COVID-19. The protocol was immunoSEQ multiplex PCR, while the TCRdb copy is restricted to in-frame clones and leaves out a portion. The sample has tens of thousands of clones; approximately 80% are singletons. The specimen sequenced was peripheral blood. These receptors were obtained from a man aged 55-75 years with active or convalescent COVID-19.

The chain uses TRBV20-1 and TRBJ2-7; 7 positions agree with TRBD1. CDR3 size: 14 residues. J lost 4 bases, V lost 3 bases, and 9 bases had no gene match. Germline V lookup: CDR1 DFQATT, CDR2 SNEGSKA (reference sequence). The CDR3 sequence is CSASDSGQLYEQYF. Written as DNA, the CDR3 is TGCAGTGCTAGTGACTCGGGACAGCTATACGAGCAGTACTTC.

This clone was counted between two and nine times. This chain joins TRBV5-1 and TRBJ2-3; TRBD2 matches 8 bases. J lost 4 bases, V lost 2 bases, and 15 bases had no gene match. The CDR3 is made up of 18 amino acids. Germline V gene sequence: CDR1 SGHRS, CDR2 YFSETQ. The CDR3 nucleotides read TGCGCCAGCAGCTTCGAACCCCCGGGGACTAGTCCCCCAGATACGCAGTATTTT. Amino acids: CASSFEPPGTSPPDTQYF.

The table lists this clone with many counts. This sequence joins TRBV14 and TRBJ1-2; D remains unclear. Trimming removed 8 bases from V and 8 bases from J, with 12 bases in between. The CDR3 extends over 11 amino acids. From germline, CDR1 is SGHDN and CDR2 FVKESK. The CDR3 reads CASGFGFGYTF. In DNA, the CDR3 is TGTGCCAGCGGCTTCGGGTTCGGCTACACCTTC.

The J gene is TRBJ2-7, the V gene TRBV25-1, with TRBD2 as a possible D gene (5 bases). The germline V gene has CDR1 MGHDK and CDR2 SYGVNS. Trimming cost V 0 bases and J 6 bases, with 6 bases left between them. The length of the CDR3 is 12 residues. CDR3 nucleotides: TGTGCCAGCAGTGAATACGGAGGCGAGCAGTACTTC. Residues: CASSEYGGEQYF.

This chain uses TRBV6-5 with TRBJ1-2; D remains unclear. The CDR3 has 16 amino acids. CDR1 and CDR2 (germline): MNHEY, SVGAGI. The ends were cut back, 0 bases at V and 3 bases at J, with 14 bases in the middle. CDR3 region: CASSYSMGRIDYGYTF. For the CDR3, the DNA is TGTGCCAGCAGTTACTCGATGGGCAGGATAGACTATGGCTACACCTTC.

The chain combines TRBV7-5 with TRBJ1-1; whether TRBD1, the table's D call, matches the DNA was not checked. TRBV7-5 is a pseudogene. The CDR3 loop spans 16 amino acids. CDR3 DNA: TGTGCCAGGCCGCGGGGACAGGGTGTTATGAACACTGAAGCTTTCTTT. This gives the protein CARPRGQGVMNTEAFF.

This chain uses TRBV27 with TRBJ1-2; 11 positions match TRBD1. This CDR3 comprises 16 residues. The germline V gene encodes CDR1 MNHEY and CDR2 SMNVEV (reference sequence). Unmatched junction bases numbered 11, after V lost 6 bases and J lost 5 bases. In DNA, the CDR3 is TGTGCCAGCAGGGGGACAGGGGGTTCTGGGATTTATGGCTACACCTTC. Protein sequence: CASRGTGGSGIYGYTF.

The V and J genes are TRBV13 and TRBJ1-1; 7 bases map to TRBD1. Per the germline V gene, CDR1 is PRHDT and CDR2 is FYEKMQ (reference sequence). V shed 5 bases, J shed 7 bases, and the junction held 13 bases outside the gene matches. The CDR3 is 15 amino acids. The DNA of the CDR3 is TGTGCCAGCAGCGCCTGGGGAACAGGGGTTGATGAAGCTTTCTTT. This encodes CASSAWGTGVDEAFF.

This clone was seen only a few times. The chain carries TRBV2 and TRBJ1-4; 10 positions match TRBD1. The junction had 5 bases not matched to a gene; V was cut back by 6 bases and J by 7 bases. CDR1 and CDR2 (germline): SNHLY, FYNNEI. CDR3 size: 14 residues. CDR3 coding DNA: TGTGCCAGCAGGGCCGGGACAGGGGTTGAAAAACTGTTTTTT. It translates to CASRAGTGVEKLFF.

This chain connects TRBV6-5 to TRBJ1-2; 8 nucleotides line up with TRBD1. The CDR3 is 15 amino acids. With V trimmed by 0 bases and J by 6 bases, 6 bases remained unmatched. Germline lookup yields CDR1 MNHEY and CDR2 SVGAGI. CDR3 sequence: CASSYSMTGVDGYTF. DNA for the CDR3: TGTGCCAGCAGTTACTCTATGACAGGGGTAGATGGCTACACCTTC.

This clone has a single count. The V gene is TRBV28, the J gene TRBJ2-5; D gene unclear. The CDR3 sequence is 12 residues long. CDR1 and CDR2 (germline): MDHEN, SYDVKM. V was trimmed by 3 bases and J by 5 bases, leaving 7 bases between them. In DNA form, the CDR3 reads TGTGCCAGCAGTTTTCCTCGGGAGACCCAGTACTTC. This sequence encodes CASSFPRETQYF.

This chain joins TRBV6-2 or TRBV6-3 and TRBJ1-3; 7 nucleotides match TRBD1. The germline V gene encodes CDR1 MNHEY and CDR2 SVGEGT. V lost 5 bases and J lost 2; bases outside the gene matches: 6. The CDR3 has 15 amino acids. The CDR3 reads CASSGGQAAGNTIYF. The CDR3 coding sequence is TGTGCCAGCAGTGGCGGACAGGCCGCTGGAAACACCATATATTTT.

This CDR3 reads CASSNGQVVADTQYF. The CDR3 DNA follows: TGTGCCAGCAGTAATGGACAGGTGGTGGCAGATACGCAGTATTTT. The chain employs TRBV5-5 and TRBJ2-3; 7 bases are a match to TRBD1. Germline trimming cut 5 bases from V and 4 bases from J; bases unmatched to any gene: 10. Germline values: CDR1 SGHKS, CDR2 YYEKEE (reference sequence). The CDR3 contains 15 residues. Based on the CDR3 plus reference TRBV5-5 and TRBJ2-3, the full variable domain is DAGVTQSPTHLIKTRGQQVTLRCSPISGHKSVSWYQQVLGQGPQFIFQYYEKEERGRGNFPDRFSARQFPNYSSELNVNALLLGDSALYLCASSNGQVVADTQYFGPGTRLTVL.

The gene calls are TRBV7-2 and TRBJ2-1; the match to TRBD2 covers 8 bases. Per the germline V gene, CDR1 is SGHTA and CDR2 is FQGNSA. This CDR3 is 16 amino acids long. The J segment lost 2 bases and the V segment lost 3 bases, leaving 6 bases of the junction unmatched. In DNA form, the CDR3 reads TGTGCCAGCAGCTTTGGTAGCGGGGTTGCCTACAATGAGCAGTTCTTC. Translation gives CASSFGSGVAYNEQFF.

This clone was seen a handful of times. This chain connects TRBV6-6 to TRBJ2-2, with D perhaps TRBD2 (6 bases). The CDR3 has 16 residues. Germline V gives CDR1 MNHNY, CDR2 SVGAGI (reference sequence). The V gene lost 1 base and the J gene lost 3 bases, with 12 bases spanning the gap. CDR3 loop: CASSYYQRADTGELFF. DNA for the CDR3: TGTGCCAGCAGTTACTACCAGCGGGCCGACACCGGGGAGCTGTTTTTT.

The rearrangement uses TRBV15 and TRBJ2-1; 7 positions agree with TRBD1. J lost 8 bases, V lost 0 bases, and 10 bases had no gene match. The germline V gene has CDR1 LNHNV and CDR2 YYDKDF (reference sequence). The CDR3 has 16 residues. The CDR3 region is CATSREGPGGRDEQFF. CDR3 bases: TGTGCCACCAGCAGAGAGGGTCCAGGGGGAAGGGATGAGCAGTTCTTC. Supplemented by reference TRBV15 and TRBJ2-1, the full variable domain reads DAMVIQNPRYQVTQFGKPVTLSCSQTLNHNVMYWYQQKSSQAPKLLFHYYDKDFNNEADTPDNFQSRRPNTSFCFLDIRSPGLGDTAMYLCATSREGPGGRDEQFFGPGTRLTVL.

This sequence joins TRBV5-6 and TRBJ1-5; 7 positions agree with TRBD1. This CDR3 is built from 15 residues. The V gene end was trimmed by 4 bases and the J gene end by 1 base; junction bases not matched to a gene: 5. Germline V lookup: CDR1 SGHDT, CDR2 YYEEEE. The CDR3 DNA reads TGTGCCAGCAGCCGGGGACAGAAGAGCAATCAGCCCCAGCATTTT. Encoded protein: CASSRGQKSNQPQHF. The complete variable domain, with remaining parts taken from reference TRBV5-6 and TRBJ1-5, reads DAGVTQSPTHLIKTRGQQVTLRCSPKSGHDTVSWYQQALGQGPQFIFQYYEEEERQRGNFPDRFSGHQFPNYSSELNVNALLLGDSALYLCASSRGQKSNQPQHFGDGTRLSIL.

This rearrangement joins TRBV7-8 to TRBJ1-2; 9 positions agree with TRBD1. Trimming took 1 base from V and 8 from J; bases not matched to a gene: 8. The CDR3 extends over 15 amino acids. Germline lookup yields CDR1 SGHVS and CDR2 FQNEAQ. CDR3 in amino acids: CASSLEPGQGGGYTF. CDR3 in DNA: TGTGCCAGCAGCTTAGAGCCGGGACAGGGCGGCGGCTACACCTTC.

J is TRBJ2-2 and V is TRBV6-5; the D gene is possibly TRBD2 (5 bases). Trimming removed 9 bases at V and 1 base at J, with 15 bases between. CDR3 length: 15 amino acids. Looked up from germline, CDR1 is MNHEY and CDR2 is SVGAGI. CDR3: CASRVVRENTGELFF. In DNA form, the CDR3 reads TGTGCCAGTCGGGTGGTGAGGGAGAACACCGGGGAGCTGTTTTTT.

This chain uses TRBV7-2 with TRBJ1-5, with 8 bases matching TRBD1. The CDR3 runs 15 residues. Germline assignment: CDR1 SGHTA and CDR2 FQGNSA. The J segment lost 6 bases and the V segment lost 3 bases, leaving 7 bases of the junction unmatched. This CDR3 reads CASSFSTGGAQPQHF. CDR3 bases: TGTGCCAGCAGCTTTTCAACAGGGGGTGCTCAGCCCCAGCATTTT. Full variable domain (remainder filled in from reference TRBV7-2 and TRBJ1-5): GAGVSQSPSNKVTEKGKDVELRCDPISGHTALYWYRQSLGQGLEFLIYFQGNSAPDKSGLPSDRFSAERTGGSVSTLTIQRTQQEDSAVYLCASSFSTGGAQPQHFGDGTRLSIL.

This sequence joins TRBV6-2 or TRBV6-3 and TRBJ2-7, with 8 bases matching TRBD2. The CDR3 contains 17 residues. Germline CDR1 is MNHEY and CDR2 is SVGEGT. V shed 6 bases, J shed 1 base, and the junction held 14 bases outside the gene matches. CDR3 nucleotide sequence: TGTGCCAGCAGCCCCCTATCGGCGGGGGGCACGTCCTACGAGCAGTACTTC. As protein: CASSPLSAGGTSYEQYF.